The clone carrying this T cell receptor (beta chain) occurred once. The sample comes from a study of blood T cell repertoires in COVID-19. Study at large: Sites across the United States, Italy and Spain contributed samples from acute and convalescent COVID-19.

CDR3 length: 14 amino acids. Deletions cut 4 bases from V and 3 bases from J, with 10 bases between. Germline V gene data show CDR1 as SEHNR and CDR2 as FQNEAQ (reference sequence). The method was immunoSEQ multiplex PCR; TCRdb's version includes in-frame clones alone and lacks a portion of them. The table shows about 280,000 clones, with around 85% occurring only once. The sequence was collected from a woman aged 50 to 60 who had recovered from COVID-19. Sequencing input: PBMCs or T cells enriched from blood (not recorded which). This chain connects TRBV7-9 to TRBJ2-1; TRBD1 is a possible D gene (6 bases). CDR3 sequence: CASSWEGGYNEQFF. CDR3 in DNA: TGTGCCAGCAGCTGGGAAGGGGGCTACAATGAGCAGTTCTTC.